What follows are 27 T cell receptor beta chains derived from one specimen sequenced in a study of T-cell reconstitution after alpha-beta-depleted transplantation in children. Unique molecular identifiers were incorporated during preparation of the TCRbeta library. TCRdb reanalysed the PCR reads using MiXCR and keeps one entry per CDR3 protein. Among more than 200,000 distinct CDR3 sequences listed, approximately 8% were seen once. Sample: PBMCs, mostly from graft donor cells, taken 360 days after TCRalphabeta/CD19-depleted stem cell transplant. The receptors come from a male patient aged 2-15 years who had a stem cell transplant for acute myeloid leukemia, so the T cells may come from the graft donor.

At least ten counts were recorded for this clonotype. This chain links TRBV6-1 with TRBJ2-1; D gene unclear. The CDR3 runs 13 residues. CDR1 and CDR2 (germline): MNHNS, SASEGT. Trimming pared 7 bases from V and 7 bases from J, leaving 14 bases between. The CDR3 bases are TGTGCCAGCATCGGACCTCTGGGGAATGAGCAGTTCTTC. Translated, it gives CASIGPLGNEQFF.

This clonotype was counted many times. The chain has TRBV5-1 and TRBJ2-1; 11 bases line up with TRBD2. CDR1 and CDR2 (germline): SGHRS, YFSETQ. Trimming removed 4 bases from V and 4 bases from J; junction bases left unmatched: 7. The CDR3 covers 16 residues. CDR3 sequence (DNA): TGCGCCAGCAGCATTAGCGGGGGGGCTACTTACAATGAGCAGTTCTTC. Translating it yields CASSISGGATYNEQFF.

This clonotype has at least ten counts. The V call is TRBV12-3 or TRBV12-4, the J call TRBJ2-3; tentative D call: TRBD2 (6 bases). This CDR3 has 15 residues. With 0 bases removed from V and 6 bases from J, the gap between germline ends came to 13 bases. For the CDR3, the DNA is TGTGCCAGCAGTTTAGCTGGGGGTGGGAGGGATACGCAGTATTTT. Translation: CASSLAGGGRDTQYF.

This clonotype has a handful of counts. The chain is built from TRBV18 and TRBJ2-1, with D possibly matching TRBD1 (6 bases). Germline V gene sequence: CDR1 KGHSH, CDR2 LQKENI. Trimming stripped 3 bases from V and 9 bases from J, with 12 bases between. The CDR3 loop spans 13 amino acids. In DNA form, the CDR3 reads TGTGCCAGCTCACCGGTATCCAGGGGTGAGCAGTTCTTC. It encodes CASSPVSRGEQFF.

The CDR3 coding sequence is TGTGCCAGCAGTTACTTTACCGGGACAACGCCCTATGGCTACACCTTC. Translating gives CASSYFTGTTPYGYTF. The rearrangement links TRBV6-5 to TRBJ1-2; D might be TRBD1 (6 bases). Trimming removed 1 base at V and 4 bases at J, with 16 bases between. This CDR3 region has 16 residues. Germline V gene data show CDR1 as MNHEY and CDR2 as SVGAGI.

This clonotype was seen more than once but under ten times. V gene TRBV7-2 combines with J gene TRBJ2-7; a possible D gene is TRBD2 (6 bases). CDR3 length: 15 residues. The germline V and J ends were trimmed by 1 base and 1 base, with 11 bases remaining between them. Looked up from germline, CDR1 is SGHTA and CDR2 is FQGNSA. CDR3 in DNA: TGTGCCAGCAGCTTAGATTCGGGAGCATCCTACGAGCAGTACTTC. This sequence encodes CASSLDSGASYEQYF. The full variable domain, its missing parts supplied by reference TRBV7-2 and TRBJ2-7, is GAGVSQSPSNKVTEKGKDVELRCDPISGHTALYWYRQSLGQGLEFLIYFQGNSAPDKSGLPSDRFSAERTGGSVSTLTIQRTQQEDSAVYLCASSLDSGASYEQYFGPGTRLTVT.

The chain combines TRBV6-1 with TRBJ2-7, with D possibly being TRBD2 (5 bases). Trimming stripped 2 bases from V and 5 bases from J, with 13 bases between. Germline V gene lookup returns CDR1 MNHNS and CDR2 SASEGT. The CDR3 consists of 14 residues. The CDR3 nucleotides read TGTGCCAGCAGTGAATGGGGTGGACTGGACGAGCAGTACTTC. This codes for CASSEWGGLDEQYF.

The sample holds many counts of this clonotype. The CDR3 nucleotides are TGCGCCAGCAGCTTGGCCAGGGGATTAGGTGAGCAGTTCTTC. Amino acids: CASSLARGLGEQFF. This chain links TRBV5-1 with TRBJ2-1; a possible D gene is TRBD1 (6 bases). CDR1 and CDR2 from the germline V gene are SGHRS and YFSETQ. Between the trimmed V and J ends, which lost 0 bases and 9 bases, there was a span of 13 bases. The CDR3 extends over 14 amino acids.

This rearrangement joins TRBV12-3 or TRBV12-4 to TRBJ1-5; 7 bases agree with TRBD1. The CDR3 is 13 amino acids. After removal of 7 bases from V and 4 bases from J, the junction contained 4 bases not matched to a gene. Written as DNA, the CDR3 is TGTGCCAGCAAAGGACAGGTTAATCAGCCCCAGCATTTT. This encodes CASKGQVNQPQHF.

This clonotype appeared many times. The gene calls are TRBV27 and TRBJ2-4; D remains unclear. Trimming left V 3 bases short and J 1 base short, with 4 bases between. The CDR3 runs to 13 residues. In germline, CDR1 is MNHEY, CDR2 SMNVEV (reference sequence). The CDR3 protein is CASSFGAKNIQYF. Written as DNA, the CDR3 is TGTGCCAGCAGTTTTGGGGCCAAAAACATTCAGTACTTC.

This clonotype occurred many times. The rearrangement joins TRBV12-3 or TRBV12-4 to TRBJ2-2; 10 nucleotides match TRBD1. This CDR3 comprises 14 residues. The trim removed 5 bases at V and 5 bases at J, leaving 2 bases unmatched. CDR3 nucleotides: TGTGCCAGCAGTCGGGACAGGGGTACCGGGGAGCTGTTTTTT. Protein: CASSRDRGTGELFF.

There are many counts of this clonotype. The chain is built from TRBV29-1 and TRBJ2-1, with 8 bases lining up with TRBD1. The CDR3 runs to 13 residues. CDR1 and CDR2 from the germline V gene are SQVTM and ANQGSEA. J was trimmed by 7 bases and V by 3 bases; bases with no gene match: 5. For the CDR3, the DNA is TGCAGCGTTGACAGGGGGCGGGGAAATGAGCAGTTCTTC. This codes for CSVDRGRGNEQFF.

This sequence joins TRBV3-1 and TRBJ2-2, with TRBD2 matching 8 bases. The trim removed 3 bases at V and 9 bases at J, leaving 3 bases unmatched. Germline lookup yields CDR1 LGHDT and CDR2 YNNKEL (reference sequence). CDR3 length equals 13 residues. The CDR3 spells CASSQAGGRELFF. The CDR3 nucleotides are TGTGCCAGCAGCCAGGCGGGAGGCCGGGAGCTGTTTTTT.

V gene TRBV7-9 combines with J gene TRBJ2-7; D call uncertain. Trimming shortened V by 2 bases and J by 0 bases, and 14 bases separated the two germline ends. Germline V CDR1 and CDR2: SEHNR, FQNEAQ (reference sequence). The CDR3 spans 16 residues. CDR3 in amino acids: CASSLSPGAHSYEQYF. For the CDR3, the DNA is TGTGCCAGCAGCTTAAGCCCGGGCGCTCACTCCTACGAGCAGTACTTC.

This clonotype was seen many times. This sequence joins TRBV12-3 or TRBV12-4 and TRBJ2-1; 12 bases map to TRBD1. The CDR3 totals 15 residues. V shed 7 bases, J shed 8 bases, and the junction held 9 bases outside the gene matches. The CDR3 reads CASTPGTGGLDEQFF. The CDR3 DNA is TGTGCCAGCACCCCCGGGACAGGGGGCCTGGATGAGCAGTTCTTC.

The rearrangement joins TRBV12-3 or TRBV12-4 to TRBJ2-1; 11 positions agree with TRBD2. Trimming removed 2 bases from V and 3 bases from J; junction bases left unmatched: 9. The CDR3 covers 18 residues. The CDR3 region has the DNA TGTGCCAGCAGTTTAAGGGGGGGGGGACTAGCGGTCTACAATGAGCAGTTCTTC. Its protein product is CASSLRGGGLAVYNEQFF.

This sequence joins TRBV5-1 and TRBJ2-1; perhaps TRBD1 as D (6 bases). The CDR3 extends over 16 amino acids. V was cut by 0 bases and J by 0 bases, with 10 bases left in between. Germline CDR1 reads SGHRS; CDR2 reads YFSETQ. CDR3 nucleotides: TGCGCCAGCAGCTTGGGGGACACGAGCTCCTACAATGAGCAGTTCTTC. Translating it yields CASSLGDTSSYNEQFF.

The chain links TRBV6-5 to TRBJ2-1; 7 nucleotides agree with TRBD2. Trimming took 0 bases from V and 8 from J; bases not matched to a gene: 19. CDR3 length equals 19 residues. Germline CDR1 MNHEY, CDR2 SVGAGI. The CDR3 reads CASSYSIEPGLGGWDEQFF. In nucleotides, the CDR3 is TGTGCCAGCAGTTACTCGATTGAGCCGGGACTCGGGGGGTGGGATGAGCAGTTCTTC.

This chain joins TRBV11-3 and TRBJ2-3; TRBD1 matches 9 bases. V lost 1 base to trimming and J lost 7 bases; unmatched junction nucleotides: 6. Looked up from germline, CDR1 is SGHNT and CDR2 is YENEEA. This CDR3 is 15 amino acids long. The CDR3, as DNA: TGTGCCAGCAGCTTAGGTACAGGGGGCGGCAATACGCAGTATTTT. Translating gives CASSLGTGGGNTQYF.

This chain connects TRBV20-1 to TRBJ2-3, with a tentative D call TRBD1 (5 bases). Germline values: CDR1 DFQATT, CDR2 SNEGSKA (reference sequence). The CDR3 length is 13 residues. V was trimmed by 8 bases and J by 4 bases, leaving 16 bases between them. The CDR3 DNA sequence: TGCAGTCCATCGAAGGGGCAAGCAGATACGCAGTATTTT. As protein: CSPSKGQADTQYF.

This rearrangement joins TRBV12-5 to TRBJ2-3, with TRBD1 as a possible D gene (6 bases). Looked up from germline, CDR1 is LGHNT and CDR2 is FRNRAP. V was shortened by 7 bases and J by 2 bases, with 16 bases between the two germline ends. The CDR3 covers 15 residues. This CDR3 reads CASARGGEITDTQYF. The CDR3 DNA is TGTGCTAGTGCCCGTGGGGGCGAGATCACAGATACGCAGTATTTT.

This clonotype was detected ten times or more. This sequence joins TRBV12-3 or TRBV12-4 and TRBJ2-2; D perhaps matches TRBD1 (6 bases). This CDR3 region has 13 residues. V was shortened by 4 bases and J by 7 bases, with 10 bases between the two germline ends. The CDR3 region is CASSSGQYGELFF. Written as DNA, the CDR3 is TGTGCCAGCAGTTCAGGACAGTACGGGGAGCTGTTTTTT.

The chain carries TRBV12-3 or TRBV12-4 and TRBJ2-1; tentative D call: TRBD2 (6 bases). The length of the CDR3 is 15 residues. V gave up 6 bases and J gave up 2 bases, with 14 bases separating them. CDR3: CASSPRDFPYNEQFF. The CDR3 DNA sequence: TGTGCCAGCAGCCCCCGGGACTTCCCCTACAATGAGCAGTTCTTC.

This clonotype came up a few times. The genes are TRBV24-1 and TRBJ1-1, with a tentative D call TRBD1 (6 bases). This CDR3 region has 18 residues. V was pared by 5 bases and J by 0 bases, with 21 bases between. The germline V gene encodes CDR1 KGHDR and CDR2 SFDVKD. Written as DNA, the CDR3 is TGTGCCACCAGTGGACAGAAGGGGGAAATCGGTTTGAACACTGAAGCTTTCTTT. It specifies CATSGQKGEIGLNTEAFF.

This clonotype was observed a handful of times. The chain couples TRBV23-1 to TRBJ2-2; TRBD1 agrees at 7 bases. TRBV23-1 qualifies as an ORF whose function is uncertain. The J segment lost 5 bases and the V segment lost 0 bases, leaving 6 bases of the junction unmatched. CDR3 length: 16 residues. CDR3 bases: TGCGCCAGCAGTCAATCCCAGGGGGTGAGGACCGGGGAGCTGTTTTTT. It translates to CASSQSQGVRTGELFF.

The V gene is TRBV6-5, the J gene TRBJ1-3; D is possibly TRBD1 (6 bases). This CDR3 spans 16 amino acids. Germline V gives CDR1 MNHEY, CDR2 SVGAGI. Trimming shortened V by 2 bases and J by 4 bases, and 15 bases separated the two germline ends. The CDR3 region is CASSYTHRAGGNTIYF. The DNA for the CDR3 is TGTGCCAGCAGTTACACACACAGGGCCGGAGGAAACACCATATATTTT.

The chain uses TRBV7-3 and TRBJ2-3; 9 bases are shared with TRBD2. J was trimmed by 2 bases and V by 2 bases; bases with no gene match: 5. Germline V lookup: CDR1 SGHTA, CDR2 FQGTGA. This CDR3 has 16 residues. The CDR3 protein is CASSLGAGGFTDTQYF. Written as DNA, the CDR3 is TGTGCCAGCAGCTTAGGAGCGGGGGGCTTCACAGATACGCAGTATTTT.